This section outlines one T cell receptor (beta chain) sequence together with its context. From the 5' RACE reads, TCRdb called clonotypes with MiXCR, one entry per CDR3 protein. The table has around 680,000 distinct CDR3 sequences, around 8.6% seen once; the top ten hold roughly 0.97%. This sample was taken from a study of identical twins. These data were likewise used in another study, on yellow fever vaccine responses in identical twins.

Sequencing used PBMCs. The sequence came from a woman aged 18-30 years in good health.

The CDR3 loop is CSVGGTDVRNTEAFF. The CDR3 DNA sequence: TGCAGCGTCGGGGGGACGGACGTAAGGAACACTGAAGCTTTCTTT. V usage is TRBV29-1 and J usage is TRBJ1-1; maybe TRBD1 (5 bases). V was trimmed by 6 bases and J by 1 base, leaving 18 bases between them. CDR3 size: 15 residues. Germline V gene data show CDR1 as SQVTM and CDR2 as ANQGSEA.